This is a list of T cell receptor beta chains from one sample in a study of blood T cells in healthy people across ages. TCRdb recomputed calls from the 5' RACE reads with MiXCR, one row per CDR3 protein. The profile shows some 640,000 distinct CDR3 sequences, more than 40% of them singletons. Sample: blood. The receptors were sampled from a woman aged 60-75 years in good health. The CDR3 runs from the conserved cysteine through the conserved F or W. A D gene is named only where the DNA matches it firmly. Rows give clone size only sometimes, using once, few, many, or a class for an expanded clone.

d_call	clone_size	j_call	cdr3_length	v_call	cdr3_aa	cdr3_nt
-	many	TRBJ2-1	11	TRBV15	CATGNRNEQFF	TGTGCCACCGGGAACCGCAATGAGCAGTTCTTC
TRBD2	few	TRBJ2-5	15	TRBV20-1	CSARDMSGRVETQYF	TGCAGTGCTAGAGATATGAGCGGGAGGGTTGAGACCCAGTACTTC
TRBD1	-	TRBJ1-2	14	TRBV6-5	CASSRGQQNYGYTF	TGTGCCAGCAGCCGGGGACAGCAAAACTATGGCTACACCTTC
TRBD2	few	TRBJ2-3	14	TRBV7-2	CASSYPGRAGTQYF	TGTGCCAGCAGCTATCCCGGGAGGGCCGGTACGCAGTATTTT
-	-	TRBJ2-5	14	TRBV18	CASSKDDSRETQYF	TGTGCCAGCTCAAAAGATGACTCTCGGGAGACCCAGTACTTC
-	-	TRBJ1-5	13	TRBV15	CATSRDRNQPQHF	TGTGCCACCAGCAGAGACAGAAATCAGCCCCAGCATTTT
TRBD2	-	TRBJ2-3	15	TRBV29-1	CSVEGLAGVPDTQYF	TGCAGCGTTGAGGGACTAGCGGGAGTTCCAGATACGCAGTATTTT
TRBD2	-	TRBJ2-1	16	TRBV6-2/TRBV6-3	CAGSPPSGRAYNEQFF	TGTGCCGGCAGTCCCCCTAGCGGGAGGGCCTACAATGAGCAGTTCTTC
-	-	TRBJ2-5	15	TRBV2	CASSLLQGSQETQYF	TGTGCCAGCAGTTTACTACAGGGTTCCCAAGAGACCCAGTACTTC
-	-	TRBJ1-4	14	TRBV12-3/TRBV12-4	CASSRGQSNEKLFF	TGTGCCAGCAGTCGTGGACAGTCTAATGAAAAACTGTTTTTT
-	-	TRBJ2-1	15	TRBV5-1	CASSLGGASTREQFF	TGCGCCAGCAGCTTGGGTGGGGCCTCCACCAGAGAGCAGTTCTTC